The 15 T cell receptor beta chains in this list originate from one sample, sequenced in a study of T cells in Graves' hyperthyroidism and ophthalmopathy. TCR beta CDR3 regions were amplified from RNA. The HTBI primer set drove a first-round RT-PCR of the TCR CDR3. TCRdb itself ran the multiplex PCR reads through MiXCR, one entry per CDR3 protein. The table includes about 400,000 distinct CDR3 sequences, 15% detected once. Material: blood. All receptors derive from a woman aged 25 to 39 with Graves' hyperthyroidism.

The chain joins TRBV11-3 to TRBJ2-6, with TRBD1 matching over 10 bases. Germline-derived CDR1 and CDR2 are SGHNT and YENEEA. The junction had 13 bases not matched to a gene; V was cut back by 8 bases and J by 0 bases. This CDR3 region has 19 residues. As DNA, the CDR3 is TGTGCCAGCTCCCTGGACTGGGGACAGGGGTACTCTGGGGCCAACGTCCTGACTTTC. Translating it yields CASSLDWGQGYSGANVLTF.

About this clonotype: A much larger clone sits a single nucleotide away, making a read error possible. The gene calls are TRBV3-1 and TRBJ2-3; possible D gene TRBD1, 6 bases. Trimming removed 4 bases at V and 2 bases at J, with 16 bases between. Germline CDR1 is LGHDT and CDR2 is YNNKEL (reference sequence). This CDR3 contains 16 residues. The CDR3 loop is CASSRGGAVHTDTQYF. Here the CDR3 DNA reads TGTGCCAGCAGCCGAGGGGGAGCGGTCCACACAGATACGCAGTATTTT.

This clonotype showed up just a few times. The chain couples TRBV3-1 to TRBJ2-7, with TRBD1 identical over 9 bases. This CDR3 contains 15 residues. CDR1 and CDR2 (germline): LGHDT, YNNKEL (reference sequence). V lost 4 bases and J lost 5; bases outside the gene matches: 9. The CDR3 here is CASSPRDRVVHEQYF. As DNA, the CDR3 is TGTGCCAGCAGCCCAAGGGACAGGGTCGTCCACGAGCAGTACTTC.

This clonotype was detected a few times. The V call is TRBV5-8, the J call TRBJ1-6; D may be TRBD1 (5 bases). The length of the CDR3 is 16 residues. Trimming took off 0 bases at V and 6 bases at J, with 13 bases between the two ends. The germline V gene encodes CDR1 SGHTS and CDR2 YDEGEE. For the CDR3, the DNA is TGTGCCAGCAGCTTGGCCGTTGGCAGGGTTAATTCACCCCTCCACTTT. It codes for CASSLAVGRVNSPLHF.

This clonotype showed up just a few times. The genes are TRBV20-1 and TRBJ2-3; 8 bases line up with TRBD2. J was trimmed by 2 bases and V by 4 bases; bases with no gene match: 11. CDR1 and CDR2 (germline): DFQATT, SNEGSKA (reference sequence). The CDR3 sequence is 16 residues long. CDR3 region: CSATTLLADATDTQYF. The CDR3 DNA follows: TGCAGTGCTACTACCTTACTAGCGGATGCCACAGATACGCAGTATTTT.

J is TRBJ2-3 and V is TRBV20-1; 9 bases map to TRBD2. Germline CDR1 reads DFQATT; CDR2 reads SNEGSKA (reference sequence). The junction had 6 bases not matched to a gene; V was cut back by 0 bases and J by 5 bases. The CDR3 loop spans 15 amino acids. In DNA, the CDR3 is TGCAGTGCTAGAGATGGCGGGAGGGCTGGAGATACGCAGTATTTT. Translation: CSARDGGRAGDTQYF.

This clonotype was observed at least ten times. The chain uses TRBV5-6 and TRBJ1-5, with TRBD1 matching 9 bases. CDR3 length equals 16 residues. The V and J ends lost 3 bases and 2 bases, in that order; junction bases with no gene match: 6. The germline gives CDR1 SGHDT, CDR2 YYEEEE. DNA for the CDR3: TGTGCCAGCAGCTCCGGGACAGGGTTAGGCAATCAGCCCCAGCATTTT. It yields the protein CASSSGTGLGNQPQHF.

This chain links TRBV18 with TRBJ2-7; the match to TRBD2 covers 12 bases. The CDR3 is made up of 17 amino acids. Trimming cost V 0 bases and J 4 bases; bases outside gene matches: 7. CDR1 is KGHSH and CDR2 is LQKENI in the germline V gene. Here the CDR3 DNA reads TGTGCCAGCTCACCACCAAATACACTAGCGGGAGGTTACGAGCAGTACTTC. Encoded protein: CASSPPNTLAGGYEQYF. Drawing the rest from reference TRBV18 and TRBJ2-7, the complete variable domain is NAGVMQNPRHLVRRRGQEARLRCSPMKGHSHVYWYRQLPEEGLKFMVYLQKENIIDESGMPKERFSAEFPKEGPSILRIQQVVRGDSAAYFCASSPPNTLAGGYEQYFGPGTRLTVT.

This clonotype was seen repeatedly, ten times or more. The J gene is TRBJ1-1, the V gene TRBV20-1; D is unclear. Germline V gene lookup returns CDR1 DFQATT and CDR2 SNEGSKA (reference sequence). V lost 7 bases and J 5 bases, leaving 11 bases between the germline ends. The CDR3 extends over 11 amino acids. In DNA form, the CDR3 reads TGCAGTGGTGAAGGGAGGACTGAAGCTTTCTTT. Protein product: CSGEGRTEAFF.

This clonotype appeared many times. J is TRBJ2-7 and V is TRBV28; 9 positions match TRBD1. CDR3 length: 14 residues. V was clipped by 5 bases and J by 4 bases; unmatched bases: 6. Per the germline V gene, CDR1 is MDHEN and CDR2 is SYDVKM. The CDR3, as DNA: TGTGCCAGCAGTGCGCCGGGACAGGGATACGAGCAGTACTTC. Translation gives CASSAPGQGYEQYF.

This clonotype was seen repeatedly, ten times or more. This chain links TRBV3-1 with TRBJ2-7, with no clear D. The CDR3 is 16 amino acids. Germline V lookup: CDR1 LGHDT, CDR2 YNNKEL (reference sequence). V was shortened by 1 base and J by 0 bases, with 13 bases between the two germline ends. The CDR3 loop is CASSQGWRRSSYEQYF. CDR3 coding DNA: TGTGCCAGCAGCCAAGGGTGGCGTAGGAGCTCCTACGAGCAGTACTTC.

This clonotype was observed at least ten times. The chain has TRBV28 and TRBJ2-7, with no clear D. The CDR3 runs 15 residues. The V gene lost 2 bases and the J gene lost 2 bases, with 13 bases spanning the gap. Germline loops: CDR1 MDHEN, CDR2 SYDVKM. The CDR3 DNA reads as TGTGCCAGCAGTTTAACTTTCGGCAGTACCTACGAGCAGTACTTC. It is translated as CASSLTFGSTYEQYF.

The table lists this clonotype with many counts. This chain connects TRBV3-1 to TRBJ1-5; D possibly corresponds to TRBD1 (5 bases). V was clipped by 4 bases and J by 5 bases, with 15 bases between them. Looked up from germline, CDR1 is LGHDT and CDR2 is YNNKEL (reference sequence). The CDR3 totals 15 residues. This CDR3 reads CASSRLPGRDQPQHF. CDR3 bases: TGTGCCAGCAGCCGACTCCCAGGGAGGGATCAGCCCCAGCATTTT.

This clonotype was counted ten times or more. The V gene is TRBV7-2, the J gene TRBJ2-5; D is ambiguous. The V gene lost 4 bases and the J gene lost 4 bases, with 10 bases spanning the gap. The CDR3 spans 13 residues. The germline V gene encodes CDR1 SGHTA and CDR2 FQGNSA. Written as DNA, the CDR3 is TGTGCCAGCAGCTCCGCGGCCGGAGAGACCCAGTACTTC. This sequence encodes CASSSAAGETQYF.

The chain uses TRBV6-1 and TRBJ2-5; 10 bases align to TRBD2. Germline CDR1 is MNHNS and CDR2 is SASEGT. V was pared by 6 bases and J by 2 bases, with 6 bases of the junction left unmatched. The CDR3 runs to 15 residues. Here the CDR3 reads CASSSTTSGQETQYF. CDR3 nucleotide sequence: TGTGCCAGCAGCTCGACGACTAGCGGGCAAGAGACCCAGTACTTC.